One sample yielded the 18 T cell receptor beta chains listed below, sequenced in a study of blood T cell repertoires in COVID-19. Assay used: immunoSEQ multiplex PCR; TCRdb lists only in-frame clones, some missing. The data show 250,000 or so clones, with approximately 87% seen just once and around 6.5% held by the top ten. The source material was peripheral blood. Receptors originate from a man between 60 and 70 years old with acute or convalescent COVID-19.

This clone was detected only once. The chain employs TRBV2 and TRBJ1-3; TRBD1 is a possible D gene (6 bases). Germline assignment: CDR1 SNHLY and CDR2 FYNNEI. Trimming left V 3 bases short and J 4 bases short, with 13 bases between. The CDR3 has 15 residues. CDR3 loop: CASSDRTAQGNTIYF. The CDR3 DNA sequence: TGTGCCAGCAGTGACCGGACAGCTCAAGGAAACACCATATATTTT.

The V call is TRBV6-2 or TRBV6-3, the J call TRBJ1-5, with 8 bases aligning to TRBD1. The CDR3 length is 16 residues. V shed 3 bases and J 0 bases; nucleotides not matched to a gene: 4. Per germline, CDR1 MNHEY and CDR2 SVGEGT. CDR3 region: CASSYRQGASNQPQHF. CDR3 in DNA: TGTGCCAGCAGTTATAGGCAGGGGGCTAGCAATCAGCCCCAGCATTTT.

For the CDR3, the DNA is TGTGCCAGCAGCTTTCTCGTCCGGACTAGCGGGCTTAACAATGAGCAGTTCTTC. It translates to CASSFLVRTSGLNNEQFF. The chain is built from TRBV7-2 and TRBJ2-1; 11 bases are a match to TRBD2. Germline lookup yields CDR1 SGHTA and CDR2 FQGNSA. The CDR3 is made up of 18 amino acids. With 3 bases clipped from V and 5 bases from J, the junction kept 12 bases outside the gene matches.

The J gene is TRBJ1-4, the V gene TRBV27, with TRBD1 as a possible D gene (5 bases). The germline gives CDR1 MNHEY, CDR2 SMNVEV (reference sequence). V was trimmed by 3 bases and J by 7 bases, leaving 12 bases between them. This CDR3 has 14 residues. The CDR3 region has the DNA TGTGCCAGCAGTTTTGTGGGGCTGGGTGAAAAACTGTTTTTT. It translates to CASSFVGLGEKLFF. Variable domain in full (rest from reference TRBV27 and TRBJ1-4): EAQVTQNPRYLITVTGKKLTVTCSQNMNHEYMSWYRQDPGLGLRQIYYSMNVEVTDKGDVPEGYKVSRKEKRNFPLILESPSPNQTSLYFCASSFVGLGEKLFFGSGTQLSVL.

V gene TRBV10-2 combines with J gene TRBJ2-1; tentative D call: TRBD2 (7 bases). Per germline, CDR1 WSHSY and CDR2 SAAADI. There are 18 residues in the CDR3. The V end was cut by 5 bases, the J end by 2 bases, with 22 bases between. The CDR3 coding sequence is TGCGCCAGCAGTCCAAACCCCCGGGGGGCGAGCGCCTACAATGAGCAGTTCTTC. This translates into CASSPNPRGASAYNEQFF.

This clone was detected only once. The rearrangement joins TRBV5-1 to TRBJ2-1; 7 bases are a match to TRBD2. This CDR3 comprises 18 residues. From germline, CDR1 is SGHRS and CDR2 YFSETQ. Germline trimming cut 0 bases from V and 2 bases from J; bases unmatched to any gene: 11. Here the CDR3 DNA reads TGCGCCAGCAGCTTGGACCCTACCGGGAGGAACACCTACAATGAGCAGTTCTTC. Translated, it gives CASSLDPTGRNTYNEQFF.

CDR3 in amino acids: CASSYIQPGTTEAFF. CDR3 DNA: TGTGCCAGCAGTTACATACAGCCGGGAACCACTGAAGCTTTCTTT. The chain recombines TRBV6-2 or TRBV6-3 with TRBJ1-1, with D uncertain. The CDR3 is 15 amino acids. Germline V CDR1 and CDR2: MNHEY, SVGEGT. Trimming shortened V by 2 bases and J by 4 bases, and 14 bases separated the two germline ends.

This chain uses TRBV21-1 with TRBJ1-3; TRBD1, the table's D call, lacks a check against the DNA. TRBV21-1 is listed as a pseudogene. CDR3 size: 17 residues. In nucleotides, the CDR3 is TGTGCCAGCAGCAAAGGGTTTGGGCAGGGCGGCCGAAACACCATATATTTT. Translating gives CASSKGFGQGGRNTIYF.

V and J are TRBV19 and TRBJ2-1; a weak D match, TRBD1 (5 bases). V was cut by 3 bases and J by 0 bases, with 12 bases left in between. The CDR3 is 16 residues long. Germline CDR1 and CDR2: LNHDA and SQIVND (reference sequence). The chain's CDR3 is CASSIWGPSSYNEQFF. Here the CDR3 DNA reads TGTGCCAGTAGTATTTGGGGCCCAAGCTCCTACAATGAGCAGTTCTTC. Using reference TRBV19 and TRBJ2-1 for the parts outside the CDR3, the full variable domain is DGGITQSPKYLFRKEGQNVTLSCEQNLNHDAMYWYRQDPGQGLRLIYYSQIVNDFQKGDIAEGYSVSREKKESFPLTVTSAQKNPTAFYLCASSIWGPSSYNEQFFGPGTRLTVL.

J is TRBJ1-4 and V is TRBV25-1, with D possibly being TRBD1 (6 bases). From germline, CDR1 is MGHDK and CDR2 SYGVNS. The CDR3 length is 15 residues. Trimming cost V 5 bases and J 7 bases, with 17 bases left between them. In nucleotides, the CDR3 is TGTGCCAGCAGTCCTCTCCAGGGGTCGGGTGAAAAACTGTTTTTT. This codes for CASSPLQGSGEKLFF.

This sequence joins TRBV6-5 and TRBJ1-5; 10 bases map to TRBD1. The trim removed 5 bases at V and 7 bases at J, leaving 8 bases unmatched. Germline V gives CDR1 MNHEY, CDR2 SVGAGI. This CDR3 is 15 amino acids long. CDR3 coding DNA: TGTGCCAGCAGTCTAAGACAGGGGGCGGAACAGCCCCAGCATTTT. Encoded protein: CASSLRQGAEQPQHF.

The chain has TRBV7-3 and TRBJ2-7, with a possible D match to TRBD1 (5 bases). The CDR3 runs 13 residues. V lost 3 bases, J lost 3 bases, and 9 bases lay in between. CDR1 and CDR2 from the germline V gene are SGHTA and FQGTGA. The CDR3 coding sequence is TGTGCCAGCAGCTTTGGGGCTGGCTACGAGCAGTACTTC. Its protein is CASSFGAGYEQYF.

This clone was seen just once. DNA of the CDR3: TGTGCCAGCAGCAACCCCCTGAGCTCCTATAATTCACCCCTCCACTTT. This gives the protein CASSNPLSSYNSPLHF. The chain uses TRBV5-8 and TRBJ1-6; D call uncertain. Trimming removed 4 bases from V and 0 bases from J, with 11 bases in between. CDR1 and CDR2 (germline): SGHTS, YDEGEE. CDR3 size: 16 residues.

The chain uses TRBV5-1 and TRBJ2-7, with D possibly matching TRBD1 (6 bases). V lost 4 bases, J lost 5 bases, and 19 bases lay in between. The CDR3 is 15 residues long. Germline lookup yields CDR1 SGHRS and CDR2 YFSETQ. CDR3 protein: CASSVAGTSFDEQYF. The CDR3 nucleotides are TGCGCCAGCAGCGTCGCCGGGACAAGCTTCGACGAGCAGTACTTC.

This clone was counted a single time. The chain carries TRBV11-1 and TRBJ2-2, with 10 bases fitting TRBD1. Germline trimming cut 6 bases from V and 6 bases from J; bases unmatched to any gene: 10. In germline, CDR1 is SGHAT, CDR2 FQDESV (reference sequence). This CDR3 is built from 16 residues. In nucleotides, the CDR3 is TGTGCCAGCAGGTTCTCCGGGACAGGGGTTCCCGGGGAGCTGTTTTTT. As protein: CASRFSGTGVPGELFF.

The chain combines TRBV3-1 (or the pseudogene TRBV3-2) with TRBJ1-3; D uncertain. CDR1 LGHDT and CDR2 YNNKEL come from the germline V gene (reference sequence). Trimming cost V 5 bases and J 5 bases, with 13 bases left between them. The CDR3 is 14 amino acids. Here the CDR3 DNA reads TGTGCCAGCAGCTTAGGTGGAGGACGAAACACCATATATTTT. It specifies CASSLGGGRNTIYF.

The chain couples TRBV7-2 to TRBJ2-2; D may be TRBD1 (6 bases). Trimming took 0 bases from V and 4 from J, leaving 9 bases between them. Germline CDR1 reads SGHTA; CDR2 reads FQGNSA. The CDR3 is 15 amino acids. CDR3 sequence: CASSLAIGGTGELFF. CDR3 nucleotide sequence: TGTGCCAGCAGCTTAGCGATAGGGGGCACCGGGGAGCTGTTTTTT.

This chain uses TRBV7-6 with TRBJ2-7; 10 bases are a match to TRBD2. Germline assignment: CDR1 SGHVS and CDR2 FNYEAQ. CDR3 length: 16 residues. With 4 bases clipped from V and 4 bases from J, the junction kept 10 bases outside the gene matches. CDR3 sequence reads: CASSSNWTSGPYEQYF. The CDR3 nucleotides read TGTGCCAGCAGCTCCAATTGGACTAGCGGACCGTACGAGCAGTACTTC.